Each of the 32 T cell receptor beta chains below was sequenced from the same sample in a study of long-term antiretroviral therapy in people with HIV. At the survey level, the v3.0 immunoSEQ assay was run. TCRdb's copy holds only in-frame clones and misses some; the assay was immunoSEQ multiplex PCR. The sample consists of 31,000 or so clones, 88% of them appearing once. The input for sequencing was unsorted PBMCs, taken roughly 5 years before starting antiretroviral therapy. The receptors here all came from a man aged 45-60 years with HIV.

This clone appeared a single time. The rearrangement joins TRBV27 to TRBJ2-2; 8 bases are shared with TRBD1. Losses at the gene ends were 2 bases for V and 6 bases for J; bases not matched to a gene: 20. The germline CDR1 and CDR2 sequences are MNHEY and SMNVEV (reference sequence). The CDR3 runs to 20 residues. CDR3 bases: TGTGCCAGCAGTTTACGGTGGAGGGGACAGGAGGGTCCAACCGCCGGGGAGCTGTTTTTT. It codes for CASSLRWRGQEGPTAGELFF.

V is TRBV2 and J is TRBJ2-1; D call uncertain. CDR1 is SNHLY, CDR2 FYNNEI, per germline. V lost 6 bases, J lost 1 base, and 10 bases lay in between. The CDR3 consists of 14 residues. This CDR3 is CASRNQDSYNEQFF. CDR3 in DNA: TGTGCCAGCAGAAACCAAGATTCCTACAATGAGCAGTTCTTC.

Only one count was recorded for this clone. The chain joins TRBV25-1 to TRBJ2-1; 7 bases fit TRBD1. There are 14 residues in the CDR3. Germline V gene lookup returns CDR1 MGHDK and CDR2 SYGVNS. V dropped 7 bases and J dropped 5; count of bases not matched to a gene: 8. CDR3 region: CASKGQNTHNEQFF. CDR3 DNA: TGTGCCAGCAAGGGACAGAATACCCACAATGAGCAGTTCTTC.

The gene calls are TRBV15 and TRBJ2-7; TRBD1 is a possible D gene (6 bases). Looked up from germline, CDR1 is LNHNV and CDR2 is YYDKDF (reference sequence). Trimming removed 0 bases from V and 4 bases from J, with 10 bases in between. The CDR3 extends over 14 amino acids. CDR3 sequence (DNA): TGTGCCACCAGCAGAGATTGGGGGCGTTACGAGCAGTACTTC. Protein sequence: CATSRDWGRYEQYF.

This clone occurred once. The chain joins TRBV29-1 to TRBJ2-3; D is undetermined. V lost 3 bases to trimming and J lost 6 bases, with 10 bases between them. The CDR3 is 12 residues long. Germline loops: CDR1 SQVTM, CDR2 ANQGSEA. The CDR3 spells CSVDSQADTQYF. Here the CDR3 DNA reads TGCAGCGTTGATAGCCAGGCCGATACGCAGTATTTT.

V gene TRBV9 combines with J gene TRBJ2-3; D may be TRBD2 (5 bases). CDR3 size: 16 residues. The V and J ends lost 0 bases and 0 bases respectively, with 11 bases between them. Germline V lookup: CDR1 SGDLS, CDR2 YYNGEE. CDR3 in amino acids: CASSVGADSSTDTQYF. The DNA for the CDR3 is TGTGCCAGCAGCGTAGGGGCGGACTCTAGCACAGATACGCAGTATTTT. Looking up the rest from reference TRBV9 and TRBJ2-3 gives the full variable domain: DSGVTQTPKHLITATGQRVTLRCSPRSGDLSVYWYQQSLDQGLQFLIQYYNGEERAKGNILERFSAQQFPDLHSELNLSSLELGDSALYFCASSVGADSSTDTQYFGPGTRLTVL.

The rearrangement links TRBV11-1 to TRBJ2-3; 9 bases align to TRBD2. CDR1 and CDR2 (germline): SGHAT, FQDESV (reference sequence). V dropped 5 bases and J dropped 0; count of bases not matched to a gene: 12. This CDR3 spans 18 amino acids. Here the CDR3 DNA reads TGTGCCAGCAGCCGACTGAGCGGGGGGCGACCTAGCACAGATACGCAGTATTTT. This gives the protein CASSRLSGGRPSTDTQYF.

V is TRBV27 and J is TRBJ1-4; 8 bases are a match to TRBD1. The CDR3 extends over 15 amino acids. The J segment lost 1 base and the V segment lost 4 bases, leaving 2 bases of the junction unmatched. The germline gives CDR1 MNHEY, CDR2 SMNVEV (reference sequence). The DNA for the CDR3 is TGTGCCAGCAGTTCCGGACAGGGAACTAATGAAAAACTGTTTTTT. Amino acid sequence: CASSSGQGTNEKLFF.

This clone has only one observation. No DNA is shown, since the ends of the CDR3 on it are uncertain; the CDR3 is the one TCRdb lists. The chain uses TRBV1 and TRBJ1-2. TRBV1 is termed a pseudogene. The CDR3 is 20 residues long, counting both termini. CDR3 residues: CTSSQDRLFGDGTLGYGYTF.

The chain links TRBV2 to TRBJ2-4; D is possibly TRBD2 (5 bases). Trimming shortened V by 5 bases and J by 0 bases, and 8 bases separated the two germline ends. CDR1 is SNHLY and CDR2 is FYNNEI in the germline V gene. The CDR3 runs to 14 residues. The CDR3 loop is CASSPGLAKNIQYF. The CDR3 nucleotides are TGTGCCAGCAGTCCAGGACTAGCCAAAAACATTCAGTACTTC.

The V and J genes are TRBV5-5 and TRBJ1-4; D may be TRBD1 (6 bases). In germline, CDR1 is SGHKS, CDR2 YYEKEE (reference sequence). V was cut by 4 bases and J by 4 bases, with 14 bases left in between. This CDR3 is 15 amino acids long. The CDR3 loop is CASSRLRGVNEKLFF. The CDR3, as DNA: TGTGCCAGCAGCCGCCTTAGGGGGGTTAATGAAAAACTGTTTTTT.

The chain's CDR3 is CASDSDDAYEQYF. CDR3 DNA: TGTGCCTCGGACTCGGATGATGCCTACGAGCAGTACTTC. The rearrangement links TRBV15 to TRBJ2-7; a weak D match, TRBD2 (5 bases). Germline-derived CDR1 and CDR2 are LNHNV and YYDKDF (reference sequence). This CDR3 contains 13 residues. Deletions cut 11 bases from V and 2 bases from J, with 16 bases between.

The V gene is TRBV5-1, the J gene TRBJ2-1; D remains ambiguous. Trimming stripped 1 base from V and 0 bases from J, with 8 bases between. The germline CDR1 and CDR2 sequences are SGHRS and YFSETQ. The CDR3 is 15 residues long. The CDR3 sequence is CASSLNHPSYNEQFF. CDR3 nucleotide sequence: TGCGCCAGCAGCTTGAACCACCCCTCCTACAATGAGCAGTTCTTC.

This clone was observed a handful of times. This rearrangement joins TRBV7-6 to TRBJ1-3; D is uncertain. With 5 bases removed from V and 0 bases from J, the gap between germline ends came to 5 bases. Looked up from germline, CDR1 is SGHVS and CDR2 is FNYEAQ. CDR3 size: 13 residues. CDR3 DNA sequence: TGTGCCAGCAGCGTTAGCTCTGGAAACACCATATATTTT. Residues: CASSVSSGNTIYF. Together with reference TRBV7-6 and TRBJ1-3, the CDR3 gives the full variable domain: GAGVSQSPRYKVTKRGQDVALRCDPISGHVSLYWYRQALGQGPEFLTYFNYEAQQDKSGLPNDRFSAERPEGSISTLTIQRTEQRDSAMYRCASSVSSGNTIYFGEGSWLTVV.

CDR3: CASSLPEGLEQYF. CDR3 sequence (DNA): TGCGCCAGCAGCTTACCGGAGGGGCTCGAGCAGTACTTC. The rearrangement links TRBV5-1 to TRBJ2-7; possibly TRBD2 for D (6 bases). Germline V CDR1 and CDR2: SGHRS, YFSETQ. V was clipped by 2 bases and J by 6 bases, with 12 bases between them. The CDR3 contains 13 residues.

The gene calls are TRBV10-3 and TRBJ2-3, with TRBD1 as a possible D gene (6 bases). Germline assignment: CDR1 ENHRY and CDR2 SYGVKD. The V and J ends lost 0 bases and 3 bases respectively, with 16 bases between them. The CDR3 is made up of 17 amino acids. The CDR3 DNA reads as TGTGCCATCAGTGAGTCGGACGGACAGAGGGGGACAGATACGCAGTATTTT. Its translation is CAISESDGQRGTDTQYF.

The rearrangement uses TRBV19 and TRBJ1-5; tentatively, D is TRBD1 (5 bases). This CDR3 spans 16 amino acids. Germline values: CDR1 LNHDA, CDR2 SQIVND (reference sequence). V lost 3 bases, J lost 6 bases, and 18 bases lay in between. The CDR3 sequence is CASSMGPRPGSQPQHF. The DNA of the CDR3 is TGTGCCAGTAGTATGGGCCCCCGGCCAGGGAGTCAGCCCCAGCATTTT.

V is TRBV2 and J is TRBJ1-2; D gene ambiguous. Trimming pared 4 bases from V and 8 bases from J, leaving 17 bases between. There are 14 residues in the CDR3. CDR1 SNHLY and CDR2 FYNNEI come from the germline V gene. DNA for the CDR3: TGTGCCAGCAGTGGCTTCTGGCAGGTGGGGGGCTACACCTTC. Its protein is CASSGFWQVGGYTF.

The V call is TRBV5-4, the J call TRBJ2-1, with 13 bases lining up with TRBD2. CDR3 size: 15 residues. Losses at the gene ends were 4 bases for V and 7 bases for J; bases not matched to a gene: 5. Germline lookup yields CDR1 SGHNT and CDR2 YYREEE (reference sequence). This CDR3 is CASSLRTSGGNEQFF. In nucleotides, the CDR3 is TGTGCCAGCAGCCTGAGGACTAGCGGGGGTAATGAGCAGTTCTTC.

The chain combines TRBV2 with TRBJ2-1; D tentatively reads TRBD1 or TRBD2 (5 bases each). The CDR3 loop spans 12 amino acids. V lost 6 bases to trimming and J lost 5 bases, with 8 bases between them. Germline-derived CDR1 and CDR2 are SNHLY and FYNNEI. Written as DNA, the CDR3 is TGTGCCAGCAGGGGGGATGACAATGAGCAGTTCTTC. It is translated as CASRGDDNEQFF.

The J gene is TRBJ2-7, the V gene TRBV6-5; 7 bases align to TRBD1. The trim removed 6 bases at V and 1 base at J, leaving 9 bases unmatched. Germline V gene sequence: CDR1 MNHEY, CDR2 SVGAGI. CDR3 size: 15 residues. In DNA, the CDR3 is TGTGCCAGCAGACGGACAGGTCTGGTTTCCTACGAGCAGTACTTC. Its translation: CASRRTGLVSYEQYF.

V is TRBV21-1 and J is TRBJ1-2. TRBV21-1 is designated a pseudogene. This CDR3 comprises 16 residues. This CDR3 is CASSKGEGGEDYGYTF. The CDR3 DNA reads TGTGCCAGCAGCAAAGGGGAAGGGGGGGAGGACTATGGCTACACCTTC.

V gene TRBV4-3 combines with J gene TRBJ2-2; 8 bases fit TRBD2. Germline CDR1 reads LGHNA; CDR2 reads YSLEER. The ends lost 0 bases at V and 5 bases at J; junction bases unmatched: 5. The CDR3 totals 16 residues. As DNA, the CDR3 is TGCGCCAGCAGCCAAGATATTGCGGGGGGAACCGGGGAGCTGTTTTTT. Residues: CASSQDIAGGTGELFF.

The CDR3 DNA is TGCGCCAGCAGAGGGGACGCCTTTAATGAAAAACTGTTTTTT. Protein product: CASRGDAFNEKLFF. This chain joins TRBV5-1 and TRBJ1-4; maybe TRBD1 (5 bases). The CDR3 extends over 14 amino acids. Germline lookup yields CDR1 SGHRS and CDR2 YFSETQ. V was shortened by 5 bases and J by 4 bases, with 12 bases between the two germline ends.

The genes are TRBV11-2 and TRBJ2-5; the match to TRBD2 covers 7 bases. CDR3 length: 14 residues. J gave up 5 bases and V 5 bases, and 8 bases lay outside the gene matches. Per the germline V gene, CDR1 is SGHAT and CDR2 is FQNNGV. The CDR3 loop is CASSPGGARETQYF. The CDR3 DNA is TGTGCCAGCAGCCCGGGGGGAGCTAGGGAGACCCAGTACTTC.

J is TRBJ2-3 and V is TRBV29-1, with 13 bases matching TRBD2. The CDR3 runs 16 residues. Germline assignment: CDR1 SQVTM and CDR2 ANQGSEA. V lost 4 bases to trimming and J lost 6 bases; unmatched junction nucleotides: 10. The CDR3 sequence: CSVVLAGGELVDTQYF. The CDR3 coding sequence is TGCAGCGTTGTACTAGCGGGAGGGGAATTAGTGGATACGCAGTATTTT.

The V gene is TRBV28, the J gene TRBJ1-5; possibly TRBD1 for D (5 bases). Germline loops: CDR1 MDHEN, CDR2 SYDVKM. Trimming removed 5 bases from V and 8 bases from J, with 22 bases in between. The CDR3 spans 16 residues. The CDR3 region has the DNA TGTGCCAGCAGTCCGATAGGGGCTTCGGGATCAGAGCCCCAGCATTTT. Its translation is CASSPIGASGSEPQHF. The full variable domain, completed using reference TRBV28 and TRBJ1-5, is DVKVTQSSRYLVKRTGEKVFLECVQDMDHENMFWYRQDPGLGLRLIYFSYDVKMKEKGDIPEGYSVSREKKERFSLILESASTNQTSMYLCASSPIGASGSEPQHFGDGTRLSIL.

The CDR3 DNA is TGTGCCAGCAGCGCTCAGCTCTACGAGCAGTACTTC. Its translation is CASSAQLYEQYF. This chain uses TRBV2 with TRBJ2-7; D remains unclear. The CDR3 consists of 12 residues. CDR1 and CDR2 from the germline V gene are SNHLY and FYNNEI. Trimming took 6 bases from V and 3 from J, leaving 9 bases between them.

This chain connects TRBV2 to TRBJ1-2, with TRBD1 matching over 8 bases. The CDR3 contains 13 residues. Germline V CDR1 and CDR2: SNHLY, FYNNEI. The trim removed 7 bases at V and 6 bases at J, leaving 7 bases unmatched. Written as DNA, the CDR3 is TGTGCCAGCATGGGCAGGGGGCGTGATGGCTACACCTTC. Its translation is CASMGRGRDGYTF.

This clone occurred once. The chain combines TRBV7-9 with TRBJ1-3; perhaps TRBD1 as D (5 bases). The V and J ends lost 5 bases and 1 base respectively, with 9 bases between them. Germline V CDR1 and CDR2: SEHNR, FQNEAQ (reference sequence). This CDR3 comprises 14 residues. CDR3 DNA: TGTGCCAGCAGCCAGGGATATTCTGGAAACACCATATATTTT. As protein: CASSQGYSGNTIYF.

The chain joins TRBV6-5 to TRBJ2-5; D remains ambiguous. V lost 2 bases, J lost 5 bases, and 6 bases lay in between. Germline V gene lookup returns CDR1 MNHEY and CDR2 SVGAGI. This CDR3 contains 12 residues. CDR3 nucleotides: TGTGCCAGCAGTTACGGGTGGGAGACCCAGTACTTC. Its translation: CASSYGWETQYF.

The gene calls are TRBV7-3 and TRBJ2-1; D is perhaps TRBD1 (5 bases). The V end was cut by 3 bases, the J end by 3 bases, with 6 bases between. From germline, CDR1 is SGHTA and CDR2 FQGTGA. The CDR3 sequence is 13 residues long. The CDR3: CASSFDSYNEQFF. CDR3 nucleotide sequence: TGTGCCAGCAGCTTTGACAGCTACAATGAGCAGTTCTTC.